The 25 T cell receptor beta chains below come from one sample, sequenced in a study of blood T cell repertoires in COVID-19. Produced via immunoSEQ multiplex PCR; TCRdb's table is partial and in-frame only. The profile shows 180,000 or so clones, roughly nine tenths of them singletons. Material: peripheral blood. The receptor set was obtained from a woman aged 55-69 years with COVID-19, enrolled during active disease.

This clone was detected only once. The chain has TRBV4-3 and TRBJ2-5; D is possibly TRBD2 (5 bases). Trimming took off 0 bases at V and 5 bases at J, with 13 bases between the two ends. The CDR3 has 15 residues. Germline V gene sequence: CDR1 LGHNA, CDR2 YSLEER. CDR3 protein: CASSQDRGLGETQYF. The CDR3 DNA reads TGCGCCAGCAGCCAAGATCGAGGGTTGGGGGAGACCCAGTACTTC.

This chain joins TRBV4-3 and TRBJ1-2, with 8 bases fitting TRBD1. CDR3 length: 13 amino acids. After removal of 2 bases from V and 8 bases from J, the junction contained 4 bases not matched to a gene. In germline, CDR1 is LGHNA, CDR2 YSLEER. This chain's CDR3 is CASSQPGQGGYTF. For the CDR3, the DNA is TGCGCCAGCAGCCAACCTGGACAGGGAGGCTACACCTTC.

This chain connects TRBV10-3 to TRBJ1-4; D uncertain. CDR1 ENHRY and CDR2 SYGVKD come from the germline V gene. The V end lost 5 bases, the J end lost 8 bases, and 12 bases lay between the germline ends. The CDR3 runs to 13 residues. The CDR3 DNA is TGTGCCATCAGTACGAAGGGAGGGGAAAAACTGTTTTTT. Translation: CAISTKGGEKLFF.

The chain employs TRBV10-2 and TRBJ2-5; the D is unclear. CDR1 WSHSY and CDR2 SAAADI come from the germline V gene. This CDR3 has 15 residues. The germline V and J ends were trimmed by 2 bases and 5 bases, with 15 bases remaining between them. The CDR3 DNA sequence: TGCGCCAGCAGTGAGGTATCTAGGCAGTCGGAGACCCAGTACTTC. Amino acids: CASSEVSRQSETQYF.

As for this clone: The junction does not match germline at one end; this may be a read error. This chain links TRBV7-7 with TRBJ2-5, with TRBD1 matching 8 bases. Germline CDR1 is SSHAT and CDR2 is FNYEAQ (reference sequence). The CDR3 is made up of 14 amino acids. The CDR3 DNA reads TGTGCTAGCAGCTTAGGGACAGGAGAAGAGACCCAGTACTTC. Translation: CASSLGTGEETQYF. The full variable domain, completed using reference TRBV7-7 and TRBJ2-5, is GAGVSQSPRYKVTKRGQDVTLRCDPISSHATLYWYQQALGQGPEFLTYFNYEAQPDKSGLPSDRFSAERPEGSISTLTIQRTEQRDSAMYRCASSLGTGEETQYFGPGTRLLVL.

The CDR3 DNA sequence: TGTGCCAGCTCACCAGGGAGCCGGGATGGCTATAATTCACCCCTCCACTTT. Residues: CASSPGSRDGYNSPLHF. This chain connects TRBV18 to TRBJ1-6, with unresolved D. The V end lost 2 bases, the J end lost 3 bases, and 14 bases lay between the germline ends. The CDR3 loop spans 17 amino acids. Germline lookup yields CDR1 KGHSH and CDR2 LQKENI.

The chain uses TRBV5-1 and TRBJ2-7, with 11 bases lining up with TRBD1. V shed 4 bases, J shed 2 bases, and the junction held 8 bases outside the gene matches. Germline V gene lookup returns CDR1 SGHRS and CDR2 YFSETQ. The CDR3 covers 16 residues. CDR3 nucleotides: TGCGCCAGCAGCCTGGGTGCGGGACAGGGGGCCTACGAGCAGTACTTC. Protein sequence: CASSLGAGQGAYEQYF.

As DNA, the CDR3 is TGTGCCAGCAGCTTAGCGAAGGGGCCCGGGGAGCTGTTTTTT. Protein sequence: CASSLAKGPGELFF. The J gene is TRBJ2-2, the V gene TRBV7-2, with D perhaps matching TRBD1 (5 bases). V lost 0 bases to trimming and J lost 6 bases, with 8 bases between them. The CDR3 covers 14 residues. The germline V gene has CDR1 SGHTA and CDR2 FQGNSA.

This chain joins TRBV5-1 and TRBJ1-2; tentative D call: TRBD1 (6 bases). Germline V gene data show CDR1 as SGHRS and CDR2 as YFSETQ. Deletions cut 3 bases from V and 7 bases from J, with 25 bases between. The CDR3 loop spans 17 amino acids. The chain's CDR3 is CASSWNTKTGPLGGYTF. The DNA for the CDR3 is TGCGCCAGCAGCTGGAATACCAAGACAGGCCCGCTCGGTGGCTACACCTTC.

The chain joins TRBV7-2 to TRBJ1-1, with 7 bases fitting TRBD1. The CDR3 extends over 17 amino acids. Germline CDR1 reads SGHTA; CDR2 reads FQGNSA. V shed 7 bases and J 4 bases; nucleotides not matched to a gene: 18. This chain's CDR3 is CASTEFSTGLRRTEAFF. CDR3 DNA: TGTGCCAGCACCGAGTTCTCGACAGGGTTACGTCGCACTGAAGCTTTCTTT.

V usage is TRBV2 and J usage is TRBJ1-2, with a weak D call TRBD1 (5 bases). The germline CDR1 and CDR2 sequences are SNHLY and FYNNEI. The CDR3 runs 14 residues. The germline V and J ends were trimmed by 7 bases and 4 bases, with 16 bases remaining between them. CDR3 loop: CASNRQGLPYGYTF. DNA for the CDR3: TGTGCCAGCAATCGGCAGGGACTTCCCTATGGCTACACCTTC.

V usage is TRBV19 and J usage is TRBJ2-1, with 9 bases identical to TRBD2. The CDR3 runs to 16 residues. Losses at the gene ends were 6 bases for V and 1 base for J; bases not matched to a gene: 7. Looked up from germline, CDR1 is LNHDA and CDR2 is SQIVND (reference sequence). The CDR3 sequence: CASRLAGGKSYNEQFF. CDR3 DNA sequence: TGTGCCAGTAGACTAGCGGGTGGGAAATCCTACAATGAGCAGTTCTTC.

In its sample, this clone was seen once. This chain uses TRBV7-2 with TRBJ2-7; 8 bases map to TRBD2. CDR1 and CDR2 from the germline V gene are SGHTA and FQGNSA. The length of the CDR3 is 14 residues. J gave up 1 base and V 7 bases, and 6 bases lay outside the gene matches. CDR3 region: CASTFGLASYEQYF. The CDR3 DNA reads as TGTGCCAGCACCTTCGGACTAGCATCCTACGAGCAGTACTTC.

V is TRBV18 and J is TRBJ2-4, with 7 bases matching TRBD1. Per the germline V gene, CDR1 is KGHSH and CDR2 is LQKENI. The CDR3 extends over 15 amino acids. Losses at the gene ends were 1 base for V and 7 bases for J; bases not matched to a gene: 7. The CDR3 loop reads CASSPLTGSGNIQYF. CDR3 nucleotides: TGTGCCAGCTCACCACTGACAGGGTCTGGGAACATTCAGTACTTC.

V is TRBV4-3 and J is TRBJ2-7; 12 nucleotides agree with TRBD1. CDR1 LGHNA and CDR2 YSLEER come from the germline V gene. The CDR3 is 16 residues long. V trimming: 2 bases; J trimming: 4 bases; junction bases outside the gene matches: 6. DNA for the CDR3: TGCGCCAGCAGCCAAAACCGGGACAGGGGGCAGTACGAGCAGTACTTC. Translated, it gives CASSQNRDRGQYEQYF.

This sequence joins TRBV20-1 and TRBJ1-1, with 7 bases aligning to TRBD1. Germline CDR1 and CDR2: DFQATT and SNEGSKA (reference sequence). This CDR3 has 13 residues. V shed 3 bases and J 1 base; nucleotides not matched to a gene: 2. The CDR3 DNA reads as TGCAGTGCTAGTTCAGGGGGGAACACTGAAGCTTTCTTT. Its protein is CSASSGGNTEAFF.

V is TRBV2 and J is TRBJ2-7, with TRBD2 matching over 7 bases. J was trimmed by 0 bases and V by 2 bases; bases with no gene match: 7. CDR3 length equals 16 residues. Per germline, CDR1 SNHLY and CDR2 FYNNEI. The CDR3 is CASSERMAGDSYEQYF. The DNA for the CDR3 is TGTGCCAGCAGTGAACGGATGGCGGGAGACTCCTACGAGCAGTACTTC.

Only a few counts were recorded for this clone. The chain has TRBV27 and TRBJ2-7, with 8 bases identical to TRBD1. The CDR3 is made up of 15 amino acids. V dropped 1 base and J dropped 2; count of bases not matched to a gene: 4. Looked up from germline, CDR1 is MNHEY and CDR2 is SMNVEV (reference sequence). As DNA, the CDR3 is TGTGCCAGCAGTTTATTTGGGACAGGACCCTACGAGCAGTACTTC. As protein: CASSLFGTGPYEQYF.

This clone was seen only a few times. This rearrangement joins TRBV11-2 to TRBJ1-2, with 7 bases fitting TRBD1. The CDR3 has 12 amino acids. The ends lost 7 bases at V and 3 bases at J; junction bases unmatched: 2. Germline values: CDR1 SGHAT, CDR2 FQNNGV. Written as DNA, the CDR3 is TGTGCCAGCATCGGGACAGACTATGGCTACACCTTC. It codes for CASIGTDYGYTF.

The CDR3 DNA is TGCGCCAGCAGGGCGGTCCTAGCGGGAGGCGAGCAGTACTTC. Its protein product is CASRAVLAGGEQYF. The chain joins TRBV10-2 to TRBJ2-7, with TRBD2 matching over 11 bases. Trimming took 6 bases from V and 6 from J; bases not matched to a gene: 7. CDR3 length equals 14 residues. Germline V gives CDR1 WSHSY, CDR2 SAAADI.

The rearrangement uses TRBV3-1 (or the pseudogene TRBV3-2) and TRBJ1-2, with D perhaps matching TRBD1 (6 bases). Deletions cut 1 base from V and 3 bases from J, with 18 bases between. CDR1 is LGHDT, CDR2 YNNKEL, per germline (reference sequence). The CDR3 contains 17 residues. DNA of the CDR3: TGTGCCAGCAGCCAAGTGGGTTACAGGGCTAGGGACTATGGCTACACCTTC. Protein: CASSQVGYRARDYGYTF.

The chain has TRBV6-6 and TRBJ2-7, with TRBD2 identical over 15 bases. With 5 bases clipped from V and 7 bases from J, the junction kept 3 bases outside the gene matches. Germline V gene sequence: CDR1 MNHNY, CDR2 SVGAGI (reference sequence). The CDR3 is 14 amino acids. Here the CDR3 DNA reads TGTGCCAGCAGTCGGACTAGCGGGAGGGGTGAGCAGTACTTC. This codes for CASSRTSGRGEQYF.

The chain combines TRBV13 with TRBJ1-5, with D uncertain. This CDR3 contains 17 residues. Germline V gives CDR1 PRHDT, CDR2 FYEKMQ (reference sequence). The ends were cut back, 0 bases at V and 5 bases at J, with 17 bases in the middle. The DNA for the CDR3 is TGTGCCAGCAGCTTAGGCCTGGGCAGGAGGACCGATCAGCCCCAGCATTTT. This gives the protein CASSLGLGRRTDQPQHF.

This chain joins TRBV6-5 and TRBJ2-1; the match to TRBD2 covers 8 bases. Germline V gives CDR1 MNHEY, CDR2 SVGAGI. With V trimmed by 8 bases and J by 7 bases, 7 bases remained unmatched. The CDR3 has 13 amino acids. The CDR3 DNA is TGTGCCAGCGCACTCGGACTAGCTAATGAGCAGTTCTTC. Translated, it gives CASALGLANEQFF.

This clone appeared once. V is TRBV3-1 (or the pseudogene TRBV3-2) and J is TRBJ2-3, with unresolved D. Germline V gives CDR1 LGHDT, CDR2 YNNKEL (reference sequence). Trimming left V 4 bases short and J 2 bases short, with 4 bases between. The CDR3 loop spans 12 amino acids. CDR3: CASSPHTDTQYF. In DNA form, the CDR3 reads TGTGCCAGCAGCCCCCACACAGATACGCAGTATTTT.